The 25 T cell receptor beta chains listed next were all sequenced from one sample in a study of blood T cell repertoires in COVID-19 (dated by TCRdb to 2019 to 2021). The receptor library was made with the immunoSEQ multiplex PCR assay. TCRdb obtained this table from immuneACCESS and retained in-frame rearrangements with V and J assigned. These tables miss some clones; where compared with another copy, unresolved V genes account for less than half of the shortfall, and the remainder is unexplained. This sample comprises some 350,000 clones, more than 80% of them detected only once. Jointly, the top ten make up 2.5% to 3.5% of the sample. The sequenced material came from peripheral blood. The receptor source for this set is a young woman with COVID-19, enrolled during active disease.

The chain uses TRBV10-3 and TRBJ1-2; possibly TRBD1 for D (5 bases). This CDR3 has 15 residues. Germline lookup yields CDR1 ENHRY and CDR2 SYGVKD. Trimming removed 3 bases at V and 7 bases at J, with 18 bases between. This CDR3 reads CAISELQQAATGYTF. The CDR3 coding sequence is TGTGCCATCAGTGAACTCCAACAGGCCGCGACTGGCTACACCTTC.

This clone came up a few times. V usage is TRBV2 and J usage is TRBJ2-1; D perhaps matches TRBD2 (5 bases). V was pared by 8 bases and J by 15 bases, with 20 bases between. The CDR3 runs 12 residues. Germline lookup yields CDR1 SNHLY and CDR2 FYNNEI. The CDR3 coding sequence is TGTGCCAGCGCCAAGGAAGGACGGACTCGGTTCTTC. It specifies CASAKEGRTRFF.

The chain employs TRBV6-2 or TRBV6-3 and TRBJ1-1; no reliable D call. The CDR3 is 13 amino acids. Germline V CDR1 and CDR2: MNHEY, SVGEGT. Between the trimmed V and J ends, which lost 6 bases and 3 bases, there was a span of 11 bases. CDR3 in amino acids: CASSRPEYTEAFF. The CDR3 DNA follows: TGTGCCAGCAGCAGGCCGGAGTACACTGAAGCTTTCTTT.

The chain carries TRBV4-2 and TRBJ1-1; weak D call: TRBD1 (5 bases). Trimming pared 0 bases from V and 10 bases from J, leaving 12 bases between. This CDR3 is 13 amino acids long. CDR1 is LGHNA, CDR2 YNFKEQ, per germline. The CDR3: CASSQDPKRGAFF. CDR3 nucleotide sequence: TGTGCCAGCAGCCAAGATCCGAAAAGGGGAGCTTTCTTT.

CDR3 bases: TGTGCCTGGAGGGGTCGACTAGCAGGCAAGGAGACCCAGTACTTC. It is translated as CAWRGRLAGKETQYF. The genes are TRBV30 and TRBJ2-5; TRBD2 matches 7 bases. The CDR3 covers 15 residues. CDR1 is GTSNPN and CDR2 is SVGIG in the germline V gene (reference sequence). The V gene end was trimmed by 3 bases and the J gene end by 5 bases; junction bases not matched to a gene: 12. The full variable domain, completed using reference TRBV30 and TRBJ2-5, is SQTIHQWPATLVQPVGSPLSLECTVEGTSNPNLYWYRQAAGRGLQLLFYSVGIGQISSEVPQNLSASRPQDRQFILSSKKLLLSDSGFYLCAWRGRLAGKETQYFGPGTRLLVL.

J is TRBJ1-5 and V is TRBV10-3, with D possibly TRBD1 on 5 matching bases. V dropped 4 bases and J dropped 0 bases, with 19 bases sitting between them. CDR1 and CDR2 (germline): ENHRY, SYGVKD. CDR3 length: 18 residues. The CDR3 is CAISGAGGGTDSNQPQHF. DNA for the CDR3: TGTGCCATCAGTGGAGCTGGCGGAGGGACCGATAGCAATCAGCCCCAGCATTTT.

This clone occurred a few times. The chain has TRBV11-3 and TRBJ2-2; D remains ambiguous. From germline, CDR1 is SGHNT and CDR2 YENEEA. The length of the CDR3 is 11 residues. Trimming removed 5 bases from V and 6 bases from J, with 4 bases in between. CDR3 residues: CASSHSGELFF. The CDR3 region has the DNA TGTGCCAGCAGCCACTCCGGGGAGCTGTTTTTT.

This clone came up once. The chain employs TRBV29-1 and TRBJ2-1; no clear D gene. Germline V gives CDR1 SQVTM, CDR2 ANQGSEA. The CDR3 has 12 amino acids. Trimming removed 6 bases from V and 8 bases from J, with 14 bases in between. The CDR3 here is CSVISWADEQFF. Here the CDR3 DNA reads TGCAGCGTGATATCGTGGGCCGATGAGCAGTTCTTC.

This chain links TRBV2 with TRBJ2-7; 7 bases agree with TRBD2. This CDR3 has 13 residues. Germline V gene data show CDR1 as SNHLY and CDR2 as FYNNEI. V gave up 10 bases and J gave up 9 bases; unmatched junction bases: 15. CDR3 loop: CATSRVLAVGQYV. The DNA of the CDR3 is TGTGCCACCTCCCGAGTCCTAGCGGTAGGGCAGTACGTC.

The CDR3 sequence: CASSENEVADTQYF. Here the CDR3 DNA reads TGTGCCAGCTCAGAGAATGAAGTTGCAGATACGCAGTATTTT. The rearrangement joins TRBV18 to TRBJ2-3; the D is unclear. The V end lost 5 bases, the J end lost 4 bases, and 13 bases lay between the germline ends. The CDR3 is 14 amino acids. Germline V CDR1 and CDR2: KGHSH, LQKENI.

This chain uses TRBV10-3 with TRBJ1-5, with D possibly matching TRBD1 (6 bases). The CDR3 extends over 16 amino acids. The germline gives CDR1 ENHRY, CDR2 SYGVKD. V lost 5 bases, J lost 0 bases, and 14 bases lay in between. CDR3 amino acids: CAISTGTPVSNQPQHF. DNA of the CDR3: TGTGCCATCAGTACCGGGACACCCGTTAGCAATCAGCCCCAGCATTTT.

The rearrangement uses TRBV4-3 and TRBJ2-7, with a weak D call TRBD1 (6 bases). The CDR3 length is 17 residues. The V gene lost 2 bases and the J gene lost 0 bases, with 17 bases spanning the gap. The germline CDR1 and CDR2 sequences are LGHNA and YSLEER. CDR3 loop: CASSQSVGTPSSYEQYF. CDR3 nucleotides: TGCGCCAGCAGCCAATCCGTTGGGACACCTAGCTCCTACGAGCAGTACTTC.

The CDR3 loop reads CASSWTGGQETQYF. The CDR3 nucleotides are TGTGCCAGCAGTTGGACAGGGGGGCAAGAGACCCAGTACTTC. The chain is built from TRBV6-2 or TRBV6-3 and TRBJ2-5; 10 positions match TRBD1. CDR3 length: 14 residues. Germline V CDR1 and CDR2: MNHEY, SVGEGT. V lost 4 bases, J lost 2 bases, and 1 base stayed unmatched.

This chain uses TRBV5-1 with TRBJ1-5, with TRBD1 matching 7 bases. V gave up 1 base and J gave up 4 bases; unmatched junction bases: 5. This CDR3 has 15 residues. CDR1 is SGHRS and CDR2 is YFSETQ in the germline V gene. Here the CDR3 reads CASSLTGEVNQPQHF. The CDR3 coding sequence is TGCGCCAGCAGCTTGACAGGGGAAGTTAATCAGCCCCAGCATTTT.

The chain is built from TRBV28 and TRBJ2-5, with D tentatively TRBD1 (6 bases). CDR1 is MDHEN, CDR2 SYDVKM, per germline. The length of the CDR3 is 14 residues. The ends were cut back, 1 base at V and 5 bases at J, with 11 bases in the middle. CDR3 sequence (DNA): TGTGCCAGCAGTTTATATGGGGGCGTGGAGACCCAGTACTTC. Amino acids: CASSLYGGVETQYF.

The rearrangement uses TRBV12-3 or TRBV12-4 and TRBJ1-2, with D uncertain. This CDR3 region has 12 residues. Trimming removed 2 bases from V and 8 bases from J, with 9 bases in between. The CDR3 loop reads CASSLSGGGYTF. DNA for the CDR3: TGTGCCAGCAGTTTATCGGGAGGAGGCTACACCTTC.

The chain carries TRBV30 and TRBJ1-1; D perhaps matches TRBD1 (5 bases). Germline CDR1 is GTSNPN and CDR2 is SVGIG (reference sequence). The CDR3 runs 14 residues. The V end was cut by 0 bases, the J end by 0 bases, with 8 bases between. The CDR3 DNA follows: TGTGCCTGGAGTGTCTCAGGGTTGAACACTGAAGCTTTCTTT. Translated, it gives CAWSVSGLNTEAFF.

The chain recombines TRBV2 with TRBJ1-2; D not certain. Germline-derived CDR1 and CDR2 are SNHLY and FYNNEI. The CDR3 contains 12 residues. With 4 bases removed from V and 6 bases from J, the gap between germline ends came to 9 bases. CDR3 protein: CASSGQRDGYTF. Written as DNA, the CDR3 is TGTGCCAGCAGTGGTCAGAGGGATGGCTACACCTTC. Full variable domain (missing parts from reference TRBV2 and TRBJ1-2): EPEVTQTPSHQVTQMGQEVILRCVPISNHLYFYWYRQILGQKVEFLVSFYNNEISEKSEIFDDQFSVERPDGSNFTLKIRSTKLEDSAMYFCASSGQRDGYTFGSGTRLTVV.

The genes are TRBV7-9 and TRBJ2-7; 7 bases match TRBD2. Germline V gene lookup returns CDR1 SEHNR and CDR2 FQNEAQ (reference sequence). CDR3 size: 14 residues. V gave up 7 bases and J gave up 1 base; unmatched junction bases: 7. The CDR3 spells CASTAGESSYEQYV. The CDR3 DNA is TGTGCCAGCACCGCGGGGGAGTCGTCCTACGAGCAGTACGTC.

The chain carries TRBV19 and TRBJ2-2; 9 nucleotides match TRBD2. Trimming took 1 base from V and 4 from J; bases not matched to a gene: 7. This CDR3 region has 17 residues. From germline, CDR1 is LNHDA and CDR2 SQIVND (reference sequence). CDR3 sequence reads: CASSIVSGSGGTGELFF. The CDR3, as DNA: TGTGCCAGTAGTATAGTTAGCGGGAGTGGGGGCACCGGGGAGCTGTTTTTT. The variable domain in full, completed from reference TRBV19 and TRBJ2-2, reads DGGITQSPKYLFRKEGQNVTLSCEQNLNHDAMYWYRQDPGQGLRLIYYSQIVNDFQKGDIAEGYSVSREKKESFPLTVTSAQKNPTAFYLCASSIVSGSGGTGELFFGEGSRLTVL.

A remark on this clone: Other nucleotide sequences in the sample specify the same CDR3. This rearrangement joins TRBV7-2 to TRBJ2-3, with unresolved D. Trimming shortened V by 3 bases and J by 5 bases, and 3 bases separated the two germline ends. This CDR3 is 11 amino acids long. Looked up from germline, CDR1 is SGHTA and CDR2 is FQGNSA. CDR3 coding DNA: TGTGCCAGCAGCTTGAGAGATACGCAGTATTTT. Amino acids: CASSLRDTQYF.

The CDR3 protein is CASGLVTDRFKVTEAFF. In DNA, the CDR3 is TGTGCTAGTGGTTTGGTTACAGACAGGTTTAAGGTCACTGAAGCTTTCTTT. The chain couples TRBV12-5 to TRBJ1-1; TRBD1 is a possible D gene (6 bases). Germline CDR1 is LGHNT and CDR2 is FRNRAP. V gave up 0 bases and J gave up 4 bases, with 18 bases separating them. There are 17 residues in the CDR3.

There are a few counts of this clone. The chain links TRBV7-2 to TRBJ2-5; possible D gene TRBD1, 6 bases. The CDR3 consists of 15 residues. Germline CDR1 reads SGHTA; CDR2 reads FQGNSA. The V and J ends lost 0 bases and 2 bases respectively, with 10 bases between them. CDR3 nucleotides: TGTGCCAGCAGCTTAGCCGACACAGGGCAAGAGACCCAGTACTTC. Translating gives CASSLADTGQETQYF.

The rearrangement uses TRBV30 and TRBJ2-5; a possible D gene is TRBD1 (6 bases). The CDR3 is 15 residues long. V shed 0 bases and J shed 1 base, with 12 bases lying between them. Looked up from germline, CDR1 is GTSNPN and CDR2 is SVGIG (reference sequence). The CDR3 loop is CAWSVLRGSQETQYF. CDR3 nucleotides: TGTGCCTGGAGTGTACTCAGGGGAAGCCAAGAGACCCAGTACTTC.

The chain has TRBV20-1 and TRBJ1-6; a weak D match, TRBD1 (5 bases). Germline V gives CDR1 DFQATT, CDR2 SNEGSKA (reference sequence). The CDR3 consists of 13 residues. Trimming took 3 bases from V and 9 from J, leaving 12 bases between them. CDR3 nucleotide sequence: TGCAGTGCTAGTGTTAGGGGCAGTTCACCCCTCCACTTT. It specifies CSASVRGSSPLHF.